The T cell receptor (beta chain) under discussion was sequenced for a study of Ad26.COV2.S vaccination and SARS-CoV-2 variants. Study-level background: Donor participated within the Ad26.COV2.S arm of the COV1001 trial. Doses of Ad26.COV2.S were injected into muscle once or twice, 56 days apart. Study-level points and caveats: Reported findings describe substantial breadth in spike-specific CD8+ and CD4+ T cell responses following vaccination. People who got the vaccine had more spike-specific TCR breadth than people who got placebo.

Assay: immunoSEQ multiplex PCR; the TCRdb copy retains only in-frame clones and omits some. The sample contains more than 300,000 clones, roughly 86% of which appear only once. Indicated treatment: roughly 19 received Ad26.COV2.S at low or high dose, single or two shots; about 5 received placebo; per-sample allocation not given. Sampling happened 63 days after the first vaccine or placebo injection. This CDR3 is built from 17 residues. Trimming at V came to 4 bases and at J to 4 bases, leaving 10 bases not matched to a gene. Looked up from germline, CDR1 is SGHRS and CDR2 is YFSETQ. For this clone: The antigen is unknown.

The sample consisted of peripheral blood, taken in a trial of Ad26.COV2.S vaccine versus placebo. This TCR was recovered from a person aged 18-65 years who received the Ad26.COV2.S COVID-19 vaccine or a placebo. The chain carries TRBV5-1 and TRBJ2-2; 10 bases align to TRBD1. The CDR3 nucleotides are TGCGCCAGCAGCGAGAAGGGGACAGGGGCCCTCACCGGGGAGCTGTTTTTT. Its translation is CASSEKGTGALTGELFF.